One sample yielded the 7 T cell receptor beta chains listed below, sequenced in a study of cytomegalovirus exposure and HLA in healthy donors. The PCR employed 60 Vbeta primers together with 13 Jbeta primers. Libraries were prepared by immunoSEQ multiplex PCR; TCRdb keeps only in-frame clonotypes and omits some of them. The sample records around 140,000 clones, 65% to 85% being singletons. The sample was PBMCs. The receptors were gathered from a male donor in good health and CMV-seronegative.

This rearrangement joins TRBV5-5 to TRBJ1-2, with 9 bases that match TRBD1. Germline assignment: CDR1 SGHKS and CDR2 YYEKEE (reference sequence). The CDR3 consists of 15 residues. J was trimmed by 1 base and V by 5 bases; bases with no gene match: 6. CDR3 region: CASSGQGPVNYGYTF. The CDR3 nucleotides read TGTGCCAGCAGTGGACAGGGGCCCGTTAACTATGGCTACACCTTC. The whole variable domain, remainder taken from reference TRBV5-5 and TRBJ1-2, is DAGVTQSPTHLIKTRGQQVTLRCSPISGHKSVSWYQQVLGQGPQFIFQYYEKEERGRGNFPDRFSARQFPNYSSELNVNALLLGDSALYLCASSGQGPVNYGYTFGSGTRLTVV.

DNA of the CDR3: TGTGCCAGCAGCGTTCCGACAACCGGGGAGCTGTTTTTT. Protein product: CASSVPTTGELFF. The genes are TRBV2 and TRBJ2-2, with D hard to call. There are 13 residues in the CDR3. Trimming left V 6 bases short and J 5 bases short, with 10 bases between. The V gene's germline CDR1 is SNHLY and CDR2 FYNNEI.

J is TRBJ1-4 and V is TRBV19, with D tentatively TRBD1 (5 bases). The length of the CDR3 is 16 residues. From germline, CDR1 is LNHDA and CDR2 SQIVND (reference sequence). V was clipped by 4 bases and J by 11 bases, with 23 bases between them. The CDR3 spells CASSTLSRTAGEKLFF. The CDR3 nucleotides read TGTGCCAGTAGTACCCTTTCCCGGACGGCGGGGGAGAAACTGTTTTTT.

This sequence joins TRBV19 and TRBJ2-5; D is undetermined. This CDR3 is 16 amino acids long. Germline loops: CDR1 LNHDA, CDR2 SQIVND (reference sequence). Trimming left V 2 bases short and J 6 bases short, with 19 bases between. The CDR3 DNA reads as TGTGCCAGTAGTATATTTGGTAGCTCGGTTGTGAAGACCCAGTACTTC. This encodes CASSIFGSSVVKTQYF.

The gene calls are TRBV7-6 and TRBJ2-2; D may be TRBD2 (6 bases). The germline CDR1 and CDR2 sequences are SGHVS and FNYEAQ. The V gene lost 5 bases and the J gene lost 6 bases, with 13 bases spanning the gap. The CDR3 contains 14 residues. In DNA form, the CDR3 reads TGTGCCAGCAGCCCCGGGGGAATGGCCGGGGAGCTGTTTTTT. Protein: CASSPGGMAGELFF.

There are a few counts of this clone. V gene TRBV5-1 combines with J gene TRBJ2-7, with 11 bases that match TRBD2. This CDR3 has 16 residues. Germline V gene sequence: CDR1 SGHRS, CDR2 YFSETQ. V lost 4 bases and J lost 2; bases outside the gene matches: 8. DNA for the CDR3: TGCGCCAGCAGCGGCTTAGCGGGGGGGCCTGCCTACGAGCAGTACTTC. Its translation is CASSGLAGGPAYEQYF.

This sequence joins TRBV4-3 and TRBJ2-7; D is ambiguous. The V end lost 4 bases, the J end lost 0 bases, and 10 bases lay between the germline ends. Per germline, CDR1 LGHNA and CDR2 YSLEER. The CDR3 consists of 14 residues. The CDR3 loop is CASSLALVSYEQYF. CDR3 DNA: TGCGCCAGCAGCCTAGCCCTGGTCTCCTACGAGCAGTACTTC.